Here is one T cell receptor beta chain with its context. Antigen unknown. The record originates from a study of cytomegalovirus exposure and HLA in healthy donors. Findings and limits, study-wide: Prior analysis indicated that the majority of TCR beta V segments exhibited productivity approximately 90% or approximately 30% of the time.

Everyone who donated was a healthy bone marrow donor. Germline V gene sequence: CDR1 LGHNA, CDR2 YSLEER. With 1 base removed from V and 3 bases from J, the gap between germline ends came to 9 bases. The CDR3 sequence is 14 residues long. The PCR ran on 60 Vbeta and 13 Jbeta primers. Here immunoSEQ multiplex PCR was the method, and the copy in TCRdb shows in-frame clones only, minus some. The sample gives approximately 100,000 clones, more than 75% of which show up once; 3.8% is in the top ten. Input material: PBMCs. The gene calls are TRBV4-3 and TRBJ1-2; unclear D gene. This TCR was recovered from a woman aged 40 to 50 in good health and CMV-seronegative. Here the CDR3 reads CASSQGWRDYGYTF. The CDR3 nucleotides are TGCGCCAGCAGCCAAGGCTGGAGAGACTATGGCTACACCTTC.